This TCR beta chain was retrieved from a study of CD8 T cells in ankylosing spondylitis. This clonotype came up a few times. One entry per CDR3 protein, called by TCRdb with MiXCR from the 5' RACE reads. The table shows 300,000 to 350,000 distinct CDR3 sequences, with around 21% occurring only once. Per germline, CDR1 DFQATT and CDR2 SNEGSKA (reference sequence). The CDR3 contains 15 residues. Deletions cut 3 bases from V and 2 bases from J, with 15 bases between. Sequenced input: blood, either unsorted or a sorted T cell fraction (not recorded which). V gene TRBV20-1 combines with J gene TRBJ2-3; no firm D call. This sequence was found in a female donor with ankylosing spondylitis or in good health (not recorded which). The CDR3 is CSARNYLTHTDTQYF. The CDR3 nucleotides are TGCAGTGCTAGGAACTATCTTACCCACACAGATACGCAGTATTTT.